This TCR beta chain was identified during a study of T cell repertoires in cytomegalovirus infection. This clonotype was observed a few times. In TCRdb, the reads were re-called with MiXCR into one record per CDR3 protein. Of under 300,000 distinct CDR3 sequences in the sample, around 15% were seen once. The CDR3 consists of 15 residues. Trimming removed 10 bases at V and 3 bases at J, with 19 bases between. The V gene's germline CDR1 is SNHLY and CDR2 FYNNEI. The source material was CD8+ T cells from PBMCs. The genes are TRBV2 and TRBJ2-1; D gene uncertain. The clonotype comes from a human donor in good health (CMV status not recorded). Some clones in this sample may be carry-over from other donors' samples. CDR3 loop: CATSPGPQDYNEQFF. In DNA, the CDR3 is TGTGCCACCTCCCCCGGTCCGCAGGACTACAATGAGCAGTTCTTC.